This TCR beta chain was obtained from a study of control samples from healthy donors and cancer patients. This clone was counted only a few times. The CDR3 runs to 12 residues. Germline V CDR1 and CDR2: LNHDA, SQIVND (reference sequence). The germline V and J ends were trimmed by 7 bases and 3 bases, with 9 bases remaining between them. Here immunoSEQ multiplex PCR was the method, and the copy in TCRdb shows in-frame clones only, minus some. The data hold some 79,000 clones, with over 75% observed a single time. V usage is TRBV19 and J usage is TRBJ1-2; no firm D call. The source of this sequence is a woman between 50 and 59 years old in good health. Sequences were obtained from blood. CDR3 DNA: TGTGCCAGTAATGATGGCGACTATGGCTACACCTTC. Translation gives CASNDGDYGYTF.